A selection of T cell receptor beta chains follows, all from one sample in a study of blood T cell repertoires in COVID-19. Profiled with immunoSEQ multiplex PCR; TCRdb holds only in-frame clones, not every one. The data hold approximately 140,000 clones, with about 80% observed a single time. Specimen: peripheral blood. All receptors come from a man between 65 and 85 years old with acute or convalescent COVID-19. Each CDR3 is given with its conserved first and last residue. Fields, in order: clone size, V gene, J gene, CDR3 length, D gene, CDR3 protein, CDR3 DNA. A D gene is named only where the DNA matches it firmly. The size field is filled for only some rows; it gives once, few, many or a size class.

NA,TRBV14,TRBJ2-7,18,TRBD2,CASSQAISGGAQTYEQYF,TGTGCCAGCAGCCAAGCTATAAGCGGGGGGGCCCAAACCTACGAGCAGTACTTC
NA,TRBV5-1,TRBJ1-2,13,NA,CASSQEDGRGYTF,TGCGCCAGCAGCCAGGAGGACGGGAGGGGCTACACCTTC
NA,TRBV12-3/TRBV12-4,TRBJ1-5,13,NA,CASSLRDNQPQHF,TGTGCCAGCAGTTTACGGGACAATCAGCCCCAGCATTTT
NA,TRBV5-8,TRBJ2-1,14,TRBD2,CASSPRGYSGGPFF,TGTGCCAGCAGCCCCCGAGGGTATAGCGGGGGCCCGTTCTTC
NA,TRBV15,TRBJ2-1,15,TRBD1,CSSSVGTEIYNEQFF,TGCTCCAGTTCCGTCGGGACAGAAATTTACAATGAGCAGTTCTTC
NA,TRBV5-8,TRBJ2-6,16,NA,CASSTGKGTGANVLTF,TGTGCCAGCAGCACAGGGAAAGGGACTGGGGCCAACGTCCTGACTTTC
NA,TRBV3-1/TRBV3-2,TRBJ2-2,17,TRBD2,CASSQEVSSGGTGELFF,TGTGCCAGCAGCCAAGAGGTGTCTAGCGGAGGGACCGGGGAGCTGTTTTTT
NA,TRBV28,TRBJ1-2,15,NA,CASWGGLPINYGYTF,TGTGCCAGCTGGGGGGGCCTACCCATCAACTATGGCTACACCTTC
NA,TRBV19,TRBJ1-5,15,NA,CALEPGNYSNQPQHF,TGTGCTCTTGAACCCGGGAACTATAGCAATCAGCCCCAGCATTTT
NA,TRBV11-2,TRBJ1-1,13,TRBD1,CASQQGMNTEAFF,TGTGCCAGCCAACAGGGGATGAACACTGAAGCTTTCTTT
NA,TRBV28,TRBJ1-5,14,NA,CASSFDRRNQPQHF,TGTGCCAGCAGTTTCGACAGGCGGAATCAGCCCCAGCATTTT
NA,TRBV18,TRBJ2-5,16,TRBD1,CASSPPYQDRDETQYF,TGTGCCAGCTCACCCCCCTACCAGGACAGGGATGAGACCCAGTACTTC
few,TRBV6-5,TRBJ2-3,13,NA,CASSPTGFDTQYF,TGTGCCAGCAGCCCCACCGGGTTCGATACGCAGTATTTT
NA,TRBV9,TRBJ1-2,13,NA,CASSVDGHYGYTF,TGTGCCAGCAGCGTAGATGGGCACTATGGCTACACCTTC
NA,TRBV12-3/TRBV12-4,TRBJ1-5,13,NA,CASSFDGYQPQHF,TGTGCCAGCAGTTTTGATGGCTATCAGCCCCAGCATTTT
NA,TRBV10-3,TRBJ2-7,16,TRBD2,CAISEAGGVAGYEQYF,TGTGCCATCAGTGAGGCCGGCGGGGTAGCGGGCTACGAGCAGTACTTC
NA,TRBV7-3,TRBJ2-5,13,NA,CASSLGRQETQYF,TGTGCCAGCAGCTTGGGGCGCCAAGAGACCCAGTACTTC
once,TRBV6-5,TRBJ1-6,14,NA,CASSWRRENSPLHF,TGTGCCAGCAGCTGGAGACGGGAGAATTCACCCCTCCACTTT
NA,TRBV6-2/TRBV6-3,TRBJ2-7,18,TRBD1,CASSYSTARGPRTYEQYF,TGTGCCAGCAGTTACTCGACGGCCAGGGGGCCAAGGACCTACGAGCAGTACTTC
NA,TRBV3-1/TRBV3-2,TRBJ1-4,11,NA,CASSTLEKLFF,TGTGCCAGCAGCACTCTTGAAAAACTGTTTTTT
NA,TRBV7-2,TRBJ2-2,18,NA,CASSLSIGLALNAGELFF,TGTGCCAGCAGCTTAAGTATAGGCCTAGCGTTAAACGCCGGGGAGCTGTTTTTT
NA,TRBV5-4,TRBJ2-6,18,TRBD1,CASSIPTGAYSGANVLTF,TGTGCCAGCAGCATACCGACAGGGGCCTACTCTGGGGCCAACGTCCTGACTTTC
NA,TRBV19,TRBJ1-5,12,NA,CASRSGTPPQHF,TGTGCCAGTAGGTCCGGGACACCTCCCCAGCATTTT
NA,TRBV7-8,TRBJ1-5,15,NA,CASSLSQGLNQPQHF,TGTGCCAGCAGCTTATCCCAGGGGCTTAATCAGCCCCAGCATTTT
NA,TRBV28,TRBJ1-5,15,NA,CASSLSQGGNQPQHF,TGTGCCAGCAGTTTGTCCCAGGGCGGAAATCAGCCCCAGCATTTT
NA,TRBV18,TRBJ2-7,13,NA,CASSPTTAYEQYF,TGTGCCAGCTCACCTACGACAGCCTACGAGCAGTACTTC
NA,TRBV5-6,TRBJ1-1,12,NA,CASSWAGTEAFF,TGTGCCAGCAGCTGGGCCGGCACTGAAGCTTTCTTT
once,TRBV27,TRBJ2-6,18,TRBD1,CASSFRGTALSGANVLTF,TGTGCCAGCAGTTTCCGTGGGACAGCCCTCTCTGGGGCCAACGTCCTGACTTTC
NA,TRBV18,TRBJ2-5,13,NA,CASSRQYQETQYF,TGTGCCAGCTCACGACAGTACCAAGAGACCCAGTACTTC
NA,TRBV7-9,TRBJ1-4,14,NA,CASSLFEGSEKLFF,TGTGCCAGCAGCTTATTCGAGGGATCTGAAAAACTGTTTTTT
NA,TRBV7-6,TRBJ2-7,15,TRBD1,CASSLKGQGNYEQYF,TGTGCCAGCAGCTTAAAGGGACAGGGGAACTACGAGCAGTACTTC
NA,TRBV7-3,TRBJ2-3,16,TRBD2,CASSLNGGSGTDTQYF,TGTGCCAGCAGCTTAAACGGCGGGAGCGGTACAGATACGCAGTATTTT
NA,TRBV5-1,TRBJ2-7,17,NA,CASSPSPAGDWSYEQYF,TGCGCCAGCAGCCCATCCCCCGCAGGGGATTGGTCCTACGAGCAGTACTTC
NA,TRBV19,TRBJ1-4,16,TRBD1,CASAGQGPAPVGKLFF,TGTGCCAGTGCCGGACAGGGGCCGGCCCCCGTGGGGAAACTGTTTTTT
NA,TRBV7-9,TRBJ2-3,14,NA,CASAAAQGGKKQYF,TGTGCCAGCGCGGCTGCACAGGGTGGAAAAAAGCAGTATTTT
NA,TRBV18,TRBJ1-4,16,NA,CASSPATLSTNEKLFF,TGTGCCAGCTCACCAGCAACATTGTCAACTAATGAAAAACTGTTTTTT
NA,TRBV19,TRBJ2-1,16,NA,CASSQTRASSYNEQFF,TGTGCCAGTAGCCAAACGAGGGCGAGCTCCTACAATGAGCAGTTCTTC
NA,TRBV24-1,TRBJ1-2,11,NA,CATSDLNEYTF,TGTGCCACCAGTGATTTAAACGAGTACACCTTC
NA,TRBV28,TRBJ1-5,16,NA,CASRLPTGTPNQPQHF,TGTGCCAGCAGACTGCCGACGGGGACACCCAATCAGCCCCAGCATTTT
NA,TRBV5-1,TRBJ2-1,15,TRBD1,CASSLLPGQGNEQFF,TGCGCCAGCAGCTTACTGCCGGGACAGGGAAATGAGCAGTTCTTC
NA,TRBV2,TRBJ1-6,16,NA,CASSVSSQGRDSPLHF,TGTGCCAGCAGTGTGTCTTCACAGGGCCGGGATTCACCCCTCCACTTT
NA,TRBV7-2,TRBJ1-6,13,NA,CASSSYRDSPLHF,TGTGCCAGCAGCTCGTACAGGGATTCACCCCTCCACTTT
NA,TRBV6-5,TRBJ1-2,14,NA,CASSYSQEDYGYTF,TGTGCCAGCAGTTACTCACAGGAAGACTATGGCTACACCTTC
NA,TRBV7-8,TRBJ1-5,13,NA,CASSFQFEQPQHF,TGTGCCAGCAGCTTTCAGTTCGAACAGCCCCAGCATTTT
NA,TRBV2,TRBJ1-2,10,NA,CASSAPGYTF,TGTGCCAGCAGCGCGCCTGGCTACACCTTC
NA,TRBV18,TRBJ2-1,17,TRBD2,CASSPRRLAGTYNEQFF,TGTGCCAGCTCACCACGACGACTAGCGGGGACATACAATGAGCAGTTCTTC
few,TRBV4-1,TRBJ2-1,19,TRBD2,CASSQLGLAGGRFYAEQFF,TGCGCCAGCAGCCAACTGGGACTAGCGGGAGGTAGGTTTTATGCTGAGCAGTTCTTC